The text below deals with one TCR beta chain. The antigen is not known. Unique molecular identifiers were affixed to single, distinct cDNA molecules. TCRdb ran MiXCR on the 5' RACE reads and lists one entry per CDR3 protein. In the table there are some 64,000 distinct CDR3 sequences, just over 20% of which are singletons. The sample belongs to a study of early T cells in non-severe SARS-CoV-2 infection. Overall study: Chains were unpaired, as sequencing was done on bulk RNA from unsorted whole blood.

The ends lost 7 bases at V and 1 base at J; junction bases unmatched: 2. Germline V gene lookup returns CDR1 SQVTM and CDR2 ANQGSEA. There are 12 residues in the CDR3. The study, taken as a whole, reports: Clonotype matching in VDJdb favored anti-spike CD8 responses and did not capture private and CD4 specificities.

The chain couples TRBV29-1 to TRBJ1-1, with TRBD1 matching over 8 bases. The TCR was taken from an adult who was a healthcare worker with PCR-confirmed SARS-CoV-2 infection or an uninfected control (not recorded which). The sequenced sample was whole blood, obtained at baseline. Written as DNA, the CDR3 is TGCAGCGCTGGACAGGGGAACACTGAAGCTTTCTTT. Translating gives CSAGQGNTEAFF.